These T cell receptor beta chains were read from a single sample in a study of T cells in Graves' hyperthyroidism and ophthalmopathy. TCRdb redid the calling of the multiplex PCR reads with MiXCR, one entry per CDR3 protein. The sample consists of 500,000 to 600,000 distinct CDR3 sequences, approximately 44% of them appearing once. Sequencing used peripheral blood or thyroid tissue (not recorded which). Source of these receptors: an adult woman with Graves' disease, either hyperthyroidism or ophthalmopathy (not recorded which). CDR3s include the opening cysteine and the closing phenylalanine or tryptophan. The D gene is left open where the match is weak. The size of a clone is reported for some rows only, either as once, few or many, or as a class for expanded clones.

TRBV10-2,TRBD2,TRBJ2-7,-,TGCGCCAGCATGGAAGCGGGGTTCCACGAGCAGTACTTC,CASMEAGFHEQYF
TRBV6-1,-,TRBJ1-1,many,TGTGCCAGCAGTGACTCGGGGCAGGGGAACACTGAAGCTTTCTTT,CASSDSGQGNTEAFF
TRBV10-3,TRBD1,TRBJ1-4,-,TGTGCCAGCACCGCCGGGACAGGGCGTGAAAAACTGTTTTTT,CASTAGTGREKLFF
TRBV2,-,TRBJ2-6,many,TGTGCCAGCAGTGATTGGTATGGGGCCAACGTCCTGACTTTC,CASSDWYGANVLTF
TRBV7-2,TRBD1,TRBJ2-7,-,TGTGCCAGCAGCCCGAACGGACAGGGGGTAACCTACGAGCAGTACTTC,CASSPNGQGVTYEQYF
TRBV7-9,-,TRBJ1-2,-,TGTGCCAGCAGTACAGGGCGGGTTCTGGGCTACACCTTC,CASSTGRVLGYTF
TRBV2,-,TRBJ2-7,many,TGTGCCAGCAGTGAACAGGGACTTTACTACGAGCAGTACTTC,CASSEQGLYYEQYF
TRBV6-1,-,TRBJ1-1,-,TGTGCCAGCAGTGACCACTCGGGGGGCGGGGCTGAAGCTTTCTTT,CASSDHSGGGAEAFF
TRBV25-1,TRBD2,TRBJ2-3,few,TGTGCCAGCAGGCGGGAGCACACAGATACGCAGTATTTT,CASRREHTDTQYF
TRBV10-3,-,TRBJ2-2,many,TGTGCCATCAGTGACTCCACACGAACCGGGGAGCTGTTTTTT,CAISDSTRTGELFF
TRBV7-9,-,TRBJ1-1,many,TGTGCCAGCAGCCCGCCCTCGACAGCGGGAACTGAAGCTTTCTTT,CASSPPSTAGTEAFF
TRBV4-1,TRBD2,TRBJ2-2,many,TGCGCCAGCAAAGCGGGAGTAGCGAACACCGGGGAGCTGTTTTTT,CASKAGVANTGELFF
TRBV6-1,-,TRBJ1-4,many,TGTGCCAGCAGTGAAGCGCGGGTCTGGAGGGAAAAACTGTTTTTT,CASSEARVWREKLFF
TRBV25-1,-,TRBJ2-7,-,TGTGCCACCACCGTGGGCTACGAGCAGTACTTC,CATTVGYEQYF
TRBV18,-,TRBJ1-1,few,TGTGCCAGCTCAGTTAGCCAAGGAACGGGGTCTGAAGCTTTCTTT,CASSVSQGTGSEAFF
TRBV14,-,TRBJ1-1,many,TGTGCCAGCAGCCGGGGGACATACGCTTTCTTT,CASSRGTYAFF
TRBV6-1,-,TRBJ1-2,-,TGTGCCAGCAGGCGGGGGGGGAGTGGCTACACCTTC,CASRRGGSGYTF
TRBV9,-,TRBJ1-2,-,TGTGCCAGCAGCGTAGCAGGGAGGCCTGGAAACACCTTC,CASSVAGRPGNTF
TRBV3-1,-,TRBJ2-5,many,TGTGCCAGCAGCCCAGGGCCAGGGGCGGCCCAGTACTTC,CASSPGPGAAQYF
TRBV5-1,TRBD2,TRBJ2-7,-,TGCGCCAGCAGCGACGGGACTAGCGGGAGCAAGCAGTACTTC,CASSDGTSGSKQYF
TRBV29-1,-,TRBJ2-7,-,TGCAGCGTTGCTGAGGGGGGCAGTTACGAGCAGTACTTC,CSVAEGGSYEQYF
TRBV5-1,TRBD1,TRBJ2-6,-,TGCGCCAGCAGCTTGGGACAGGGTGTCTCTGGGGCCAACGTCCTGACTTTC,CASSLGQGVSGANVLTF
TRBV7-3,TRBD1,TRBJ1-4,-,TGTGCCAGCAGCCCCACAGGGACAGGGCCGGGTGAAAAACTGTTTTTT,CASSPTGTGPGEKLFF
TRBV2,-,TRBJ1-1,-,TGTGCCAGCAGCAAGTCGGGAGGGGGGACGACGAACACTGCAGCTTTCTTT,CASSKSGGGTTNTAAFF
TRBV10-2,TRBD1,TRBJ1-4,many,TGCGCCAGCCGGGACAGATCCAATGAAAAACTGTTTTTT,CASRDRSNEKLFF
TRBV15,-,TRBJ2-7,-,TGTGCCACCAGCAGATATACCGGGTCCTACGAGCAGTACTTC,CATSRYTGSYEQYF
TRBV5-1,TRBD1,TRBJ2-2,-,TGCGCCAGCAGCTTACAGACAGGGGGGGCCGGCACCGGGGAGCTGTTTTTT,CASSLQTGGAGTGELFF
TRBV4-1,TRBD2,TRBJ2-7,-,TGCGCCAGCAGCCACCCCTGGGGGGGGACCTCCTACGAGCAGTACTTC,CASSHPWGGTSYEQYF